This record covers a single T cell receptor beta chain. Its specificity is unknown. The data originate from a study of Tregs in tolerant kidney transplant recipients. Points from the study as a whole: Biological reproducibility was not directly addressed in this study. Activated donor B cell expansion appeared to reveal the most relevant donor-specific TCRbeta repertoire. Some patients' samples used different primers over time, so nucleotide sequences weren't comparable.

V lost 0 bases, J lost 3 bases, and 9 bases lay in between. The germline V gene has CDR1 MNHEY and CDR2 SVGAGI. This CDR3 contains 15 residues. Generated by immunoSEQ multiplex PCR, the TCRdb table keeps only in-frame clones and is missing some. This sample has about 110,000 clones, with 90% found just once. The chain combines TRBV6-5 with TRBJ2-1; D is unresolved. The receptor was isolated from a human donor who received a combined kidney and bone marrow transplant. Sequences were derived from CD4+ T cells from blood, sampled before the transplant. CDR3 bases: TGTGCCAGCAGTTACTCGACCGGAGACTACAATGAGCAGTTCTTC. Its protein product is CASSYSTGDYNEQFF.